This record covers a single T cell receptor (beta chain). Profiling relied on immunoSEQ multiplex PCR, and the TCRdb table lists in-frame clones only, not all of them. The sample has 55,000 to 75,000 clones; over 85% are singletons. This sample stems from a study of T cell responses to AZD1222 COVID-19 vaccine. There are 11 residues in the CDR3. The germline CDR1 and CDR2 sequences are MNHNY and SVGAGI (reference sequence). V was trimmed by 5 bases and J by 16 bases, leaving 12 bases between them. The chain employs TRBV6-6 and TRBJ1-6; D remains unclear. This TCR derives from an adult in good health. The starting material was peripheral blood, obtained on day 0 of AZD1222 vaccination. The CDR3 region is CASSPRTLLHF. CDR3 nucleotide sequence: TGTGCCAGCAGTCCCCGGACCCTTCTCCACTTT.